At least ten counts were recorded for the clone carrying this T cell receptor (beta chain). Antigen specificity is unknown. The 5'RACE template-switching step produced TCR cDNA and added a universal primer site and UMIs. TCRdb fed the 5' RACE reads into MiXCR, producing one record per CDR3 protein. This sample yields some 220,000 distinct CDR3 sequences, of which 3% to 3.5% are seen a single time; 3.2% belongs to the top ten. The sample originates from a study of T cells after yellow fever vaccination. Study-level points and caveats: Reappearing after the booster were most of the clones from primary vaccination (roughly 96% CD4, 85% to 90% CD8). It was a weaker secondary response, yet one that peaked faster, at day 5 versus 15.

V was clipped by 4 bases and J by 0 bases; unmatched bases: 9. Germline CDR1 and CDR2: SGHDN and FVKESK. CDR3 size: 19 residues. This TCR derives from a man younger than 35 who received the YFV17D yellow fever vaccine. The chain employs TRBV14 and TRBJ2-1; TRBD2 agrees at 13 bases. This sample comprised CD4+ T cells sorted from PBMCs, obtained 10 days after the yellow fever booster vaccination. The CDR3 nucleotides are TGTGCCAGCAGCCTGCTGACTAGCGGGGGGTTTAGCTCCTACAATGAGCAGTTCTTC. Translation gives CASSLLTSGGFSSYNEQFF. Full variable domain (remainder filled in from reference TRBV14 and TRBJ2-1): EAGVTQFPSHSVIEKGQTVTLRCDPISGHDNLYWYRRVMGKEIKFLLHFVKESKQDESGMPNNRFLAERTGGTYSTLKVQPAELEDSGVYFCASSLLTSGGFSSYNEQFFGPGTRLTVL.